This paragraph covers one T cell receptor (beta chain) sequence. Its antigen is still unknown. The input lacks base qualities; no much larger clone sits a single base away. Donors were healthy HIV-negative adults with no recently reported acute infections or vaccinations. Every donor was a Caucasian adult living in Nashville, Tennessee, USA. CD4+ T cells were enriched by magnetic negative selection, after which naive cells were positively selected on CD45RA and the negative fraction was taken as the memory subset. After blood collection by leukapheresis, PBMCs were isolated using Ficoll-Histopaque density gradient centrifugation and then cryopreserved in the vapor phase of liquid nitrogen. Analytical flow cytometry was used to check the purity and quantity of each magnetically sorted T cell population. Genomic DNA was isolated from each sorted fraction and quantified by UV absorbance on a Nanodrop 2000c.

The sample comes from a study of shared clonotypes between healthy human individuals (dated by TCRdb to 2019 to 2021). For the study in its entirety: The cohort comprised a couple of women and a few men aged 18 to 49 years. To increase sequencing depth and limit assay-specific biases, different laboratories used diverse techniques to prepare libraries and sequence TCR repertoires. Per donor, three plates each were used for CD4 naive and CD4 memory, two for CD8 naive, and one for CD8 memory. Leukapheresis yielded between about 0.85 and 10 billion PBMCs per donor. Blood TCR repertoires of about five healthy adults were deeply sequenced to estimate repertoire size and the extent of clonotype sharing between individuals. Beyond this particular receptor, the publication reports: Larger estimated clonotype richness was generally found for naive subsets than for memory subsets. Because the study included a small number of donors, the genetic and exposure-history diversity represented was limited. Pairwise subsampling indicated that sequencing depth was expected to affect the degree of clonotype sharing among donors. Compared with non-shared clonotypes, clonotypes shared by all four sorted-subset donors had higher generation probabilities. Rarefaction of sorted-subset datasets indicated incomplete sequencing despite the large sequencing depth. Across a handful of donors, around 5% of naive CD4, roughly 3.5% of naive CD8, 2% to 2.5% of memory CD4, and over 0.35% of memory CD8 clonotypes were shared. Sampling was limited to blood, and TCR repertoires in tissue likely differ from TCR repertoires in blood.

Using the deep immunoSEQ assay, TCR CDR3 regions were amplified from genomic DNA by multiplex PCR. Extracted genomic DNA from each cell subset was spread evenly across all wells of several immunoSEQ 96-well plates, with each plate serving as a replicate. Each replicate PCR for sorted subsets received around 200 ng genomic DNA, equal to roughly 29,000 T cell genomes. Purified libraries were measured with a Qubit 3.0 fluorometer, size-checked on a Bioanalyzer 2100, and measured again with the KAPA Library Quantification kit. Every immunoSEQ 96-well plate was sequenced on a separate single-read 150-cycle Illumina NextSeq 550 flow cell. The original methods were these. Because the immunoSEQ output held only junctional sequences and lacked quality scores, the filtering could not match the filtering applied to full-length reads. Sequences were annotated with PyIR, a Python wrapper for IgBLAST v1.9, and V/J genes and CDR3 were assigned using IMGT germline references. Reads were removed for weak V/J assignments (E-value above 1e-6), missing CDR3, stop codons, out-of-frame junctions, or ambiguous translated residues. V3J clonotypes were defined as sequences sharing an identical inferred V gene, J gene, and CDR3 amino acid sequence. Percentage overlap between repertoires was computed as shared unique clonotypes divided by the size of the smaller repertoire. Richness of each repertoire was evaluated using RTK rarefaction, the Chao1 estimator, and Recon v2.1 estimates of unobserved clonotypes. For all TCRbeta clonotypes obtained by the gDNA method from a few donors, generation probabilities were computed with OLGA. TCRdb re-hosts the immuneACCESS table, in-frame sequences only. Its copies lack some clones; in the studies checked, an unresolved V gene accounts for under half of them, and the cause for the rest is not known. V and J calls and clone size are as listed in that table; D and trimming were resolved from the DNA. The sample table contains around 2.1 million clones; only one count was recorded for roughly 95% of them. The ten most abundant clones make up approximately 0.13% of the sample.

The junction shows trimming of 2 bases on V and 2 bases on J, and the gene matches do not reach 5 bases of it. The CDR3 goes from the cysteine to the phenylalanine over 16 residues. Here the CDR3 DNA is all that survives: 48 bases in frame from base 1. From the germline V gene, CDR1 is SGDLS and CDR2 is YYNGEE. This clonotype originated in a young man in good health. The sample consisted of naive CD4+ T cells sorted from blood. The cell subset or site label, as the study defines it: CD45RA+ positively selected. This chain is built from TRBV9 and TRBJ2-3, with TRBD2 matching 10 junction bases. The DNA sequence is TGTGCCAGCAGCGTCATTAGCGGGGGGTTCACAGATACGCAGTATTTT. Its protein reads: CASSVISGGFTDTQYF.